This T cell receptor (beta chain) is from a study of cytotoxic CD8 clonotypes in ibrutinib-treated CLL. Regarding this clone: Antigen specificity is unknown.

Clones were read by immunoSEQ multiplex PCR, and TCRdb kept only the in-frame ones, dropping some. The profile covers some 23,000 clones, with 55% to 85% appearing a single time and over 35% taken by the ten largest. V was clipped by 7 bases and J by 5 bases; unmatched bases: 14. CDR1 is SNHLY, CDR2 FYNNEI, per germline. This CDR3 is built from 15 residues. Study observations and caveats: The clonality went up when patients responded to ibrutinib and dropped back toward baseline at progression.

The source material was PBMCs, sampled after 12 months of ibrutinib treatment. The chain joins TRBV2 to TRBJ2-7; TRBD2 matches 7 bases. The source is a human donor with chronic lymphocytic leukemia. CDR3 loop: CASIYGGTGLDEQYF. DNA for the CDR3: TGTGCCAGCATCTACGGGGGGACGGGACTCGACGAGCAGTACTTC.